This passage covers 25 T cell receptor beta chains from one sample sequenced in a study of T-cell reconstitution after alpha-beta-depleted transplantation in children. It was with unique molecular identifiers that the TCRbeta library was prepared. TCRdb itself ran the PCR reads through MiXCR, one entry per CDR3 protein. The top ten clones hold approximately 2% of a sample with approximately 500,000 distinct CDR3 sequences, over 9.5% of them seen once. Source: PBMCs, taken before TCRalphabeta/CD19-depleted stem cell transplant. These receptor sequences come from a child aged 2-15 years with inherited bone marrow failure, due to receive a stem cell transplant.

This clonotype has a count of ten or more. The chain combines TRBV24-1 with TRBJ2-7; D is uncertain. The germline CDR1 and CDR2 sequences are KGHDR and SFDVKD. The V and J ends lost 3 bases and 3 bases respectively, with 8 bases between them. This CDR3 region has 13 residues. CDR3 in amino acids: CATSDRLSYEQYF. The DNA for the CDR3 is TGTGCCACCAGTGATCGACTCAGCTACGAGCAGTACTTC.

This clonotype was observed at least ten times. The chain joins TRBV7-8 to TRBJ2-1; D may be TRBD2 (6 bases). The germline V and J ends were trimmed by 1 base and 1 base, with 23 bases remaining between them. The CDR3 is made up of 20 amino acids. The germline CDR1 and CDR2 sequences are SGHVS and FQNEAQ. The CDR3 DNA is TGTGCCAGCAGCTTAGGTTTTCGCGGGACCCGAGCCCTTTCCTACAATGAGCAGTTCTTC. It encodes CASSLGFRGTRALSYNEQFF.

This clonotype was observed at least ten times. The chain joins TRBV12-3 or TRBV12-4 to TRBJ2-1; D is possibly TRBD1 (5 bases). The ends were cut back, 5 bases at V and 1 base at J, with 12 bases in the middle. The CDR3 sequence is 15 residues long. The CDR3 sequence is CASSPPGKSYNEQFF. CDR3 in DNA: TGTGCCAGCAGTCCCCCAGGGAAATCCTACAATGAGCAGTTCTTC.

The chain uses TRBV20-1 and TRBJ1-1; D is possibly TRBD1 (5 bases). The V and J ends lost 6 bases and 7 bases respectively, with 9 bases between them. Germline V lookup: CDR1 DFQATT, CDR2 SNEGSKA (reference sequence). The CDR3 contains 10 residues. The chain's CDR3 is CSARGLEAFF. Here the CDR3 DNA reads TGCAGTGCCCGGGGACTTGAAGCTTTCTTT.

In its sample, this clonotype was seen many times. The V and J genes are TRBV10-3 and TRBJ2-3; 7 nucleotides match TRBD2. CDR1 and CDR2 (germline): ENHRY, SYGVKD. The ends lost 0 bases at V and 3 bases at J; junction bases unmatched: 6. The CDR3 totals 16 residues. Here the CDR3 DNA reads TGTGCCATCAGTGAGTCGAGGCGGGAGCTGACAGATACGCAGTATTTT. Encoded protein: CAISESRRELTDTQYF.

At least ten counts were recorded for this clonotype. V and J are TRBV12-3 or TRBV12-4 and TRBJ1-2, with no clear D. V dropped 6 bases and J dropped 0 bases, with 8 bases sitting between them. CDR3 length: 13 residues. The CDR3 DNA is TGTGCCAGCAGCCCCCGGGCTAACTATGGCTACACCTTC. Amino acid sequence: CASSPRANYGYTF.

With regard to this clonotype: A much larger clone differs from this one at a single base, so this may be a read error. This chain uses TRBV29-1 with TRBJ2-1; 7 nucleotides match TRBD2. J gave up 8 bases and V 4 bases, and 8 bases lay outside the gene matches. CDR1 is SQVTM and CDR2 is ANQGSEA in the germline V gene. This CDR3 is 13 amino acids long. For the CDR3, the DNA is TGCAGCGTTGCCCGACGGGGGAGGGATGAGCAGTTCTTC. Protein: CSVARRGRDEQFF.

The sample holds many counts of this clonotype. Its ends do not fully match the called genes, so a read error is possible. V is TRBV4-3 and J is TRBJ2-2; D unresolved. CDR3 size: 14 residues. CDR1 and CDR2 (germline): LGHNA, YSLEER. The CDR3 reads CASSQETNTGELFF. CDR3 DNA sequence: TGTGCCAGCAGCCAAGAGACGAACACCGGGGAGCTGTTTTTT.

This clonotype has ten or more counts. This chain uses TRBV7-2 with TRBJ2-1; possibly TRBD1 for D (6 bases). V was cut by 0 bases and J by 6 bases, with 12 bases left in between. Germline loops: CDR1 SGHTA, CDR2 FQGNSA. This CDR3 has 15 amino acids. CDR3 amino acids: CASSLAGDTFNEQFF. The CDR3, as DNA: TGTGCCAGCAGCTTAGCGGGGGACACTTTCAATGAGCAGTTCTTC.

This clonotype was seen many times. CDR3 amino acids: CASSLNRAGELFF. Written as DNA, the CDR3 is TGTGCCAGCAGCTTAAACCGGGCCGGGGAGCTGTTTTTT. This sequence joins TRBV5-6 and TRBJ2-2; D gene ambiguous. CDR3 length: 13 residues. The V and J ends lost 2 bases and 6 bases respectively, with 8 bases between them. Per the germline V gene, CDR1 is SGHDT and CDR2 is YYEEEE.

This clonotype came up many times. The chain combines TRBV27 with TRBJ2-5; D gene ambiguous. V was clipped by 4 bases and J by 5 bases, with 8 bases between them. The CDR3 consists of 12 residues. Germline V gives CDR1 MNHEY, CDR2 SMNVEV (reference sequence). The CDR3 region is CASSSIGETQYF. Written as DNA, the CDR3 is TGTGCCAGCAGTTCTATAGGGGAGACCCAGTACTTC.

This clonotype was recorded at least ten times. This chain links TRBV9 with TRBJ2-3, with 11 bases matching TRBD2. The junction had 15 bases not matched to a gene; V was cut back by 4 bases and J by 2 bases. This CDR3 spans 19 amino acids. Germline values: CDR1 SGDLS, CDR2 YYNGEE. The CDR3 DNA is TGTGCCAGCAGCCCTCACCCTCTAGCGGGAGGAACTAACACAGATACGCAGTATTTT. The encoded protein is CASSPHPLAGGTNTDTQYF.

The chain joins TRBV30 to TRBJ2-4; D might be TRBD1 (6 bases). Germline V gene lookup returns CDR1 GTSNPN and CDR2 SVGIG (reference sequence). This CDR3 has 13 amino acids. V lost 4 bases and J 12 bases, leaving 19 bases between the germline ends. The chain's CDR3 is CAWTGQPLTTQYF. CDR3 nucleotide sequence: TGTGCCTGGACTGGACAGCCCCTTACTACTCAGTACTTC.

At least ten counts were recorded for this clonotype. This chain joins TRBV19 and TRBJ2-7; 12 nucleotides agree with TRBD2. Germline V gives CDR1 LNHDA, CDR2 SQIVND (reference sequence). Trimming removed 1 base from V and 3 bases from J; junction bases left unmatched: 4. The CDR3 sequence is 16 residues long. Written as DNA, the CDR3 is TGTGCCAGTAGTATAGCCACGACTAGCGGGAGCTACGAGCAGTACTTC. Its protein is CASSIATTSGSYEQYF.

The CDR3 protein is CASSRLTGGGSGELFF. For the CDR3, the DNA is TGCGCCAGCAGCCGACTGACAGGGGGCGGATCCGGGGAGCTGTTTTTT. This chain uses TRBV4-3 with TRBJ2-2; TRBD1 matches 10 bases. CDR3 size: 16 residues. CDR1 is LGHNA and CDR2 is YSLEER in the germline V gene. V lost 4 bases and J lost 6; bases outside the gene matches: 8.

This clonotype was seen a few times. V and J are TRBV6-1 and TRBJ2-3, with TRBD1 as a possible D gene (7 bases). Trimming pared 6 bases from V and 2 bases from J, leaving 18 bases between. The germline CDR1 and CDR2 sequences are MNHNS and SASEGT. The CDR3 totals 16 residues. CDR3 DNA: TGTGCCAGCAGCCCCCCAGGGGGACTGTCCACAGATACGCAGTATTTT. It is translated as CASSPPGGLSTDTQYF.

CDR3 protein: CASSFHLFTGELFF. Here the CDR3 DNA reads TGTGCCAGCAGTTTTCATTTGTTCACCGGGGAGCTGTTTTTT. V and J are TRBV12-3 or TRBV12-4 and TRBJ2-2; D gene ambiguous. V dropped 3 bases and J dropped 4 bases, with 9 bases sitting between them. The CDR3 length is 14 residues.

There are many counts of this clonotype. The CDR3 is CASSGPQETQYF. CDR3 nucleotide sequence: TGTGCCAGCAGTGGGCCCCAAGAGACCCAGTACTTC. The chain is built from TRBV6-5 and TRBJ2-5, with no clear D. Per germline, CDR1 MNHEY and CDR2 SVGAGI. V was shortened by 5 bases and J by 1 base, with 5 bases between the two germline ends. The CDR3 covers 12 residues.

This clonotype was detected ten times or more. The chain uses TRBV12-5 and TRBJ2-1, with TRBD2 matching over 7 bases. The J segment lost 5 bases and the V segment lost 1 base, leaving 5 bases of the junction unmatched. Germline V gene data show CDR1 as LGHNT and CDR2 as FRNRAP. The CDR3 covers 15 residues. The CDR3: CASGLAGGGDNEQFF. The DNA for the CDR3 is TGTGCTAGTGGTTTGGCGGGAGGTGGGGACAATGAGCAGTTCTTC.

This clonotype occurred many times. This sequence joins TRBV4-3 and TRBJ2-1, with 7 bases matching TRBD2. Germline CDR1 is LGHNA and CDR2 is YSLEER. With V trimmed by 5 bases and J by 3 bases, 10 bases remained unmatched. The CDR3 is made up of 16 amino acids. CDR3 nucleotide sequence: TGCGCCAGCAGCTCCTGGGCTAGCGGACTCTACAATGAGCAGTTCTTC. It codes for CASSSWASGLYNEQFF.

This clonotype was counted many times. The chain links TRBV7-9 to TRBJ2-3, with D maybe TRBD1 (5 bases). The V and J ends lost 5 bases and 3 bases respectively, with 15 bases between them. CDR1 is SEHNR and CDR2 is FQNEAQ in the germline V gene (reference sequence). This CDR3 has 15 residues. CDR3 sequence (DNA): TGTGCCAGCAGCACCGCAGGGTATCGGACAGATACGCAGTATTTT. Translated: CASSTAGYRTDTQYF.

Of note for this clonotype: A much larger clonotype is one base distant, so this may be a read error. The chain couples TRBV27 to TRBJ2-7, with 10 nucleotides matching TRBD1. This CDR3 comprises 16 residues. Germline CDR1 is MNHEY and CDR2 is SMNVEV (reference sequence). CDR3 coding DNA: TGTGCCAGCAGACCAAAAACCGGGACAGGGGCCTACAAGCAGTACTTC. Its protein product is CASRPKTGTGAYKQYF.

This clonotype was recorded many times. CDR3 nucleotides: TGTGCCAGCAGCGTCAAGCAGACAGCGGGAGTTTATGGCTACACCTTC. Translating it yields CASSVKQTAGVYGYTF. The chain is built from TRBV9 and TRBJ1-2; the D gene is possibly TRBD1 (5 bases). Germline V gene data show CDR1 as SGDLS and CDR2 as YYNGEE. This CDR3 has 16 residues. Trimming pared 2 bases from V and 5 bases from J, leaving 19 bases between.

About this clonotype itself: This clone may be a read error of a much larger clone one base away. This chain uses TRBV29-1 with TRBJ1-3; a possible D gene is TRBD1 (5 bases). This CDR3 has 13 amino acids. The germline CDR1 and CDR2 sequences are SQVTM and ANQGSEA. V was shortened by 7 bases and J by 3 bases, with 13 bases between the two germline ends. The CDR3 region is CSAYRDCGNTIYF. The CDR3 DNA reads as TGCAGCGCATACCGGGACTGTGGAAACACCATATATTTT.

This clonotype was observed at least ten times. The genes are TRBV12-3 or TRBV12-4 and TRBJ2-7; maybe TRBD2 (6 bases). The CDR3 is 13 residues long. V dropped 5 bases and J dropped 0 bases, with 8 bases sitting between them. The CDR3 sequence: CASSAGISYEQYF. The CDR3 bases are TGTGCCAGCAGTGCGGGAATCTCCTACGAGCAGTACTTC.